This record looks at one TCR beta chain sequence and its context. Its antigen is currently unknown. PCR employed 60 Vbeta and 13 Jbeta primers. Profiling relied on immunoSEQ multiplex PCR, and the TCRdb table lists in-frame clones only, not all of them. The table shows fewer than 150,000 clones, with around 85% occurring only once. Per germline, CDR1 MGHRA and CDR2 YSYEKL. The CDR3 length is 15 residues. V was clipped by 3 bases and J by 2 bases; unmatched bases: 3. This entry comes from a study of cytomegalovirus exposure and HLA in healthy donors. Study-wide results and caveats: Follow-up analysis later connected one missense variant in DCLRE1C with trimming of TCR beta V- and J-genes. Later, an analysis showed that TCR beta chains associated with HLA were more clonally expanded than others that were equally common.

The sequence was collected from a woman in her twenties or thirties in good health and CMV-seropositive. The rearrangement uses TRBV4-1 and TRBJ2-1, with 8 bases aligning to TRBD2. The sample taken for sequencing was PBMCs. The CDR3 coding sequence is TGCGCCAGCAGCCAGGGACTAGTGACCTACAATGAGCAGTTCTTC. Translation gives CASSQGLVTYNEQFF.